This T cell receptor beta chain is from a study of blood T cell repertoires in COVID-19. Study summary: Acute-phase and convalescent COVID-19 samples originated in the United States, Italy and Spain.

The CDR3 sequence is 15 residues long. With 4 bases removed from V and 0 bases from J, the gap between germline ends came to 11 bases. Germline V gene data show CDR1 as KGHDR and CDR2 as SFDVKD. This clone appeared a few times. As handled by the study authors: For nucleated cells, counts were estimated from reference gene primer amplification. Method: immunoSEQ multiplex PCR; TCRdb's copy keeps in-frame clones and lacks some. The V and J calls and the clone size are those of that table, but D and trimming were determined from the DNA. Of about 200,000 clones listed, roughly three quarters are singletons. Individuals aged roughly 18 to 95 years were recruited from around 22 US areas.

The origin of this receptor is a woman aged 45-65 years with acute COVID-19. The rearrangement links TRBV24-1 to TRBJ2-5, with D tentatively TRBD1 (5 bases). The sequencing input was PBMCs or T cells enriched from blood (not recorded which). As DNA, the CDR3 is TGTGCCACCAGTGAGCTAAACAGGTACCAAGAGACCCAGTACTTC. Amino acids: CATSELNRYQETQYF.